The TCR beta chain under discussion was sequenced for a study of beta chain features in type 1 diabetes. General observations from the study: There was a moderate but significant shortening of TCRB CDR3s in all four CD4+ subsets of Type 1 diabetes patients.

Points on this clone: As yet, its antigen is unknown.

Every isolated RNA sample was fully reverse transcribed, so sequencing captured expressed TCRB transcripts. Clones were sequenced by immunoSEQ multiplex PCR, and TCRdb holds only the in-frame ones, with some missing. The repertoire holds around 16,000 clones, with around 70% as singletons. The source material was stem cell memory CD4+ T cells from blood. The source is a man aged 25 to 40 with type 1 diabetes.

CDR3 sequence: CASSPRQGQETQYF. CDR3 sequence (DNA): TGTGCCAGCTCACCACGACAGGGGCAAGAGACCCAGTACTTC. This chain connects TRBV18 to TRBJ2-5, with 8 nucleotides matching TRBD1. Germline lookup yields CDR1 KGHSH and CDR2 LQKENI. Losses at the gene ends were 1 base for V and 2 bases for J; bases not matched to a gene: 0. This CDR3 contains 14 residues.